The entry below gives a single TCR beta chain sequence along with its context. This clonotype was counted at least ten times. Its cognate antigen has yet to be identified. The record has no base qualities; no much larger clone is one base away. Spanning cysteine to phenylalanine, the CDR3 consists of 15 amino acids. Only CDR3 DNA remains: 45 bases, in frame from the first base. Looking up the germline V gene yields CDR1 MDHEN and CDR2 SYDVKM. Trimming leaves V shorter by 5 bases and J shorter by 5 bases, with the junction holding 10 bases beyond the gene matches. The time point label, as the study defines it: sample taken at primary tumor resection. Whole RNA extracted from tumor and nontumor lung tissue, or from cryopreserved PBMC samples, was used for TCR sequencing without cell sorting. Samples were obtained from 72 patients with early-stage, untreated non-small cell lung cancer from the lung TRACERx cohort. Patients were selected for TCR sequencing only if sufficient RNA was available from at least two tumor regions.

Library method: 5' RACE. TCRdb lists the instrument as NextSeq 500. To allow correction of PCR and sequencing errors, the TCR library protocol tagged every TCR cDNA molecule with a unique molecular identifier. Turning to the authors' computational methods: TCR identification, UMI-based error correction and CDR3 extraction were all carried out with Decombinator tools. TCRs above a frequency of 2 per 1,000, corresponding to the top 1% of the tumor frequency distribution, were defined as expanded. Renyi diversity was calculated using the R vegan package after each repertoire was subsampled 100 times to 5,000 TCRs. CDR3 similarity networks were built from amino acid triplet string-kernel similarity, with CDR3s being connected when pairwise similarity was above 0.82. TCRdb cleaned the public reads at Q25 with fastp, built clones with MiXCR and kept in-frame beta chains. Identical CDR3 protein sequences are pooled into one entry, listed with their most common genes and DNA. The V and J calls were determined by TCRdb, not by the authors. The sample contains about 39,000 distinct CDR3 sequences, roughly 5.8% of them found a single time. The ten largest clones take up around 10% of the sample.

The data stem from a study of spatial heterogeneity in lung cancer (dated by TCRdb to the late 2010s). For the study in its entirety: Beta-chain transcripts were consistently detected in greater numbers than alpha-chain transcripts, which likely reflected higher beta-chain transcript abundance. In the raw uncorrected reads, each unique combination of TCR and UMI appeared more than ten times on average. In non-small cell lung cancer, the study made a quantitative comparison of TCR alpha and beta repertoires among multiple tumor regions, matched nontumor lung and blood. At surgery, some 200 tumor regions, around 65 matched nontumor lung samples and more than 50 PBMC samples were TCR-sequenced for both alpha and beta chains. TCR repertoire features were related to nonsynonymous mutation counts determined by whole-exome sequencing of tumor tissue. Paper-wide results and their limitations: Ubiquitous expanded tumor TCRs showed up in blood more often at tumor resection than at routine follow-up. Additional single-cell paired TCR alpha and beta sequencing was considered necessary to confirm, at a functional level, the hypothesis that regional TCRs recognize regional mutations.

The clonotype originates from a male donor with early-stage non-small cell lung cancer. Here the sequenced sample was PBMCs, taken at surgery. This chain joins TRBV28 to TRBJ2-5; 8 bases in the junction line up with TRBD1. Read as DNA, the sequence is TGTGCCAGCAGTCCGGGGACAGGCAACTCGGAGACCCAGTACTTC. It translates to CASSPGTGNSETQYF.